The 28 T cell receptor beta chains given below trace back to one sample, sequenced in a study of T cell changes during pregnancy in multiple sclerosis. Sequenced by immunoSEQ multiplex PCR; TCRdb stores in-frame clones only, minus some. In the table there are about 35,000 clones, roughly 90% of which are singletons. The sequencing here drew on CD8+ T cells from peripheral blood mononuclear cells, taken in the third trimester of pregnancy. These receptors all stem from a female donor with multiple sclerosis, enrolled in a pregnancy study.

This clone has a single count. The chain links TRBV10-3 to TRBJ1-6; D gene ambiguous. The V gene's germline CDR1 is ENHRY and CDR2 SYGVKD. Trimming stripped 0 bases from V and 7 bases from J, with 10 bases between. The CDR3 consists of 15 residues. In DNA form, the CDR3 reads TGTGCCATCAGTGAGTCAGAAGCCCTCAATTCACCCCTCCACTTT. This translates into CAISESEALNSPLHF.

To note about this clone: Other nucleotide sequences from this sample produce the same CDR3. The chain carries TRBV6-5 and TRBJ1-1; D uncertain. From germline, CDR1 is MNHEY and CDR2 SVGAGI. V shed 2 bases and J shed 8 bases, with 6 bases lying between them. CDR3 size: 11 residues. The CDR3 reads CASSYGGEAFF. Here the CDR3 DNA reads TGTGCCAGCAGTTACGGAGGGGAAGCTTTCTTT.

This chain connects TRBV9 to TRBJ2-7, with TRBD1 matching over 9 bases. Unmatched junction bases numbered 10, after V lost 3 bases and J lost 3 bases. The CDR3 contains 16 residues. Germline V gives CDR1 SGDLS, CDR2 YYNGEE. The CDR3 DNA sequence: TGTGCCAGCAGCGGGGCACAGGGGGCGGTACTCTACGAGCAGTACTTC. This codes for CASSGAQGAVLYEQYF.

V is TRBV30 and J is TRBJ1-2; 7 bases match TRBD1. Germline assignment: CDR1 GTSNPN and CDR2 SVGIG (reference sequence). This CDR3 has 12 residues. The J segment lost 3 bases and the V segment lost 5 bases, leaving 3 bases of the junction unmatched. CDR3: CAWSTGDYGYTF. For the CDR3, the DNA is TGTGCCTGGTCTACAGGGGACTATGGCTACACCTTC.

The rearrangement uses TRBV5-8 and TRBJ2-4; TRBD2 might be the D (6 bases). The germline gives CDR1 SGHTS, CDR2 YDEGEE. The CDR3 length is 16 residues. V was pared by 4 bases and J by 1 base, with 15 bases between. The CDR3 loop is CASSPGGSWAKNIQYF. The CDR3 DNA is TGTGCCAGCAGCCCTGGGGGGAGTTGGGCCAAAAACATTCAGTACTTC.

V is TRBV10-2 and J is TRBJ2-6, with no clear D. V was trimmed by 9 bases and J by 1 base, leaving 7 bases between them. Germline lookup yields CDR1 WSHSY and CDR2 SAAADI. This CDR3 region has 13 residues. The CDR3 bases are TGCGCCAGTTCACTATCTGGGGCCAACGTCCTGACTTTC. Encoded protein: CASSLSGANVLTF.

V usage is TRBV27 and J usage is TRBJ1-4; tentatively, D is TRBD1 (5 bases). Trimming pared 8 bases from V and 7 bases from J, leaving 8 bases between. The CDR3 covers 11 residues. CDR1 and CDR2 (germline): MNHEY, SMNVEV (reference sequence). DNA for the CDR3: TGTGCCAGCCGGAGGGGTGAAAAACTGTTTTTT. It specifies CASRRGEKLFF. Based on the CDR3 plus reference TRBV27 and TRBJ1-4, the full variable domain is EAQVTQNPRYLITVTGKKLTVTCSQNMNHEYMSWYRQDPGLGLRQIYYSMNVEVTDKGDVPEGYKVSRKEKRNFPLILESPSPNQTSLYFCASRRGEKLFFGSGTQLSVL.

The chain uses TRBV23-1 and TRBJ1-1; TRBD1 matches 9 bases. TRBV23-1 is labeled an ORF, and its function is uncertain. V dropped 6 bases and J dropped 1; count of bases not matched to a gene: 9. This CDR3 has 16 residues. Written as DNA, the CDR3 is TGCGCCAGCAGCCACCCTGAGGACAGGGGGAACACTGAAGCTTTCTTT. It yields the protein CASSHPEDRGNTEAFF.

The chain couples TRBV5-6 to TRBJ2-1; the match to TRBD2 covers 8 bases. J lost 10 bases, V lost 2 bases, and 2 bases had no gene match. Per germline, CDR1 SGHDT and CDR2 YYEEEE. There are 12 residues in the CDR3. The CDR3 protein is CASSFTSGEQFF. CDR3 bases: TGTGCCAGCAGCTTCACTAGCGGCGAGCAGTTCTTC.

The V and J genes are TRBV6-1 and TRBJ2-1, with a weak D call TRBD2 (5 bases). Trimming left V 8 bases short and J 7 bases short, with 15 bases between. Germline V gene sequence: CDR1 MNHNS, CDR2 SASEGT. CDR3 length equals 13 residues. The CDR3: CASGELWENEQFF. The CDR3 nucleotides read TGTGCCAGCGGGGAGCTGTGGGAGAATGAGCAGTTCTTC.

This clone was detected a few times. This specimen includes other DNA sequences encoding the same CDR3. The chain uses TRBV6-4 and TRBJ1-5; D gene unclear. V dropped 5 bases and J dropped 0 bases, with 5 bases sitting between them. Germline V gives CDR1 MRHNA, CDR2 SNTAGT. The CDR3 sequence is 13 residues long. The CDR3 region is CASSPGSNQPQHF. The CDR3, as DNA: TGTGCCAGCAGTCCCGGTAGCAATCAGCCCCAGCATTTT.

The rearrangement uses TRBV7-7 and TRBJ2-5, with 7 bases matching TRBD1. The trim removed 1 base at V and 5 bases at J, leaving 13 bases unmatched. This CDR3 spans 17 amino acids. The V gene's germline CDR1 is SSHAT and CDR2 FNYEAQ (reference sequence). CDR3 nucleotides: TGTGCCAGCAGCTTAGAACCTACAGGGGTCAGGTTGGAGACCCAGTACTTC. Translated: CASSLEPTGVRLETQYF. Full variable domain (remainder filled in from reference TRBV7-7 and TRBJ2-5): GAGVSQSPRYKVTKRGQDVTLRCDPISSHATLYWYQQALGQGPEFLTYFNYEAQPDKSGLPSDRFSAERPEGSISTLTIQRTEQRDSAMYRCASSLEPTGVRLETQYFGPGTRLLVL.

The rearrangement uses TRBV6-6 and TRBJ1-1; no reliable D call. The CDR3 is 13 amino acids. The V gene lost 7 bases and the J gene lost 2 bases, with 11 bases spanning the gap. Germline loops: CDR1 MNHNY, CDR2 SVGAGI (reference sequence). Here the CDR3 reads CASTDTVNTEAFF. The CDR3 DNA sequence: TGTGCCAGCACCGACACGGTAAACACTGAAGCTTTCTTT.

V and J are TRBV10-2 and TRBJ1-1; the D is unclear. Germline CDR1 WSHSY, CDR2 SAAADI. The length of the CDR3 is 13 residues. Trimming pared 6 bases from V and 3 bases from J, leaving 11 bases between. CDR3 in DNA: TGCGCCAGCAGGAACGTAGGAGACACTGAAGCTTTCTTT. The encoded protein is CASRNVGDTEAFF.

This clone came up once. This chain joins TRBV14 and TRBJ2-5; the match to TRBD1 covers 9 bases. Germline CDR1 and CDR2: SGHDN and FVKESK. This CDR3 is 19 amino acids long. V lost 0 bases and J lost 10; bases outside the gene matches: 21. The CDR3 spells CASSQDPPPLDRGKRSQYF. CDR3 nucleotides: TGTGCCAGCAGCCAAGATCCACCCCCATTGGACAGGGGCAAGAGAAGCCAGTACTTC.

In nucleotides, the CDR3 is TGTGCCAGCAGTGACCATACTAGCGGGGGGTACAATGAGCAGTTCTTC. Translating gives CASSDHTSGGYNEQFF. The gene calls are TRBV6-1 and TRBJ2-1; 12 bases are shared with TRBD2. Per the germline V gene, CDR1 is MNHNS and CDR2 is SASEGT. This CDR3 has 16 residues. With V trimmed by 3 bases and J by 4 bases, 4 bases remained unmatched.

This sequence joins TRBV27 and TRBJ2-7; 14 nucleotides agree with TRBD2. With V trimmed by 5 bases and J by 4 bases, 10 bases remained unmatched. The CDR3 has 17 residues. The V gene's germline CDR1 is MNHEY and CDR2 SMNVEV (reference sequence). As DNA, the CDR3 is TGTGCCAGCAGTGCCCGGACTAGCGGGGGGCCAAGATACGAGCAGTACTTC. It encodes CASSARTSGGPRYEQYF.

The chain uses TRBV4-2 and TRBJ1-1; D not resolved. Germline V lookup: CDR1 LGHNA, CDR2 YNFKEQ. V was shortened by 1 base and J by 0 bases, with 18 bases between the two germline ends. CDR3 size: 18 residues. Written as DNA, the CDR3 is TGTGCCAGCAGCCAAGGGACCCTCGAGAGGGCCATGAACACTGAAGCTTTCTTT. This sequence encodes CASSQGTLERAMNTEAFF.

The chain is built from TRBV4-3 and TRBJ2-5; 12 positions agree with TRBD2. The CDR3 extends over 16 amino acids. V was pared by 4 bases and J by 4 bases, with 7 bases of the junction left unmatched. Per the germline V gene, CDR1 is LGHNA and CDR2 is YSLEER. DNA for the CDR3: TGCGCCAGCAGCCGCCGACTAGCGGGGGACATAGAGACCCAGTACTTC. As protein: CASSRRLAGDIETQYF.

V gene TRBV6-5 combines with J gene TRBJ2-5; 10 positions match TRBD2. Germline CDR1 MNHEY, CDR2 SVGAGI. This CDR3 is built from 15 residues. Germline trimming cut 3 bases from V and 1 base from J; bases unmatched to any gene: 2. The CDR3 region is CASSYSSGGQETQYF. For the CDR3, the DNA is TGTGCCAGCAGTTATTCTAGCGGGGGCCAAGAGACCCAGTACTTC.

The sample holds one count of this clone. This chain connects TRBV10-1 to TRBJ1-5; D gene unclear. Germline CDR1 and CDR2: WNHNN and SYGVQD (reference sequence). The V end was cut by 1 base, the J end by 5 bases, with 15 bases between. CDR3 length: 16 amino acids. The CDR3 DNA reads TGCGCCAGCAGTGAGTGTGCCAGGCTATCTTATCAGCCCCAGCATTTT. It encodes CASSECARLSYQPQHF.

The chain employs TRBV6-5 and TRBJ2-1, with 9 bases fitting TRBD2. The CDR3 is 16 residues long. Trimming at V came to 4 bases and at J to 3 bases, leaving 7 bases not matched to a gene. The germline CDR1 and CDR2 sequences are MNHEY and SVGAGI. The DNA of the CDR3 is TGTGCCAGCAGTTCAGATAGCGGGGGCCACTACAATGAGCAGTTCTTC. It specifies CASSSDSGGHYNEQFF.

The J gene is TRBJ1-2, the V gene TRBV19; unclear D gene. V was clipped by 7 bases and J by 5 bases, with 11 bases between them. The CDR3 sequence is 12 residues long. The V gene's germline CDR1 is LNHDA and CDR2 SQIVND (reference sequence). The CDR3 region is CASTQGGYGYTF. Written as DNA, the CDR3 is TGTGCCAGTACTCAAGGAGGTTATGGCTACACCTTC.

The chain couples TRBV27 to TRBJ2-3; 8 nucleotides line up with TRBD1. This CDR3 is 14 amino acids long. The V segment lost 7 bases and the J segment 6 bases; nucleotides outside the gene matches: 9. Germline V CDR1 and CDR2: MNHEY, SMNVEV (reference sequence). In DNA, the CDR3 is TGTGCCAGCATAGACAGGGGAAGGGCGGATACGCAGTATTTT. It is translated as CASIDRGRADTQYF.

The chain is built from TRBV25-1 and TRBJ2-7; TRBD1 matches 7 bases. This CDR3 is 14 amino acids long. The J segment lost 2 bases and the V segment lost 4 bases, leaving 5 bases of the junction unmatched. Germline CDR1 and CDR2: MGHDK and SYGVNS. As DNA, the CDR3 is TGTGCCAGCAGTGCAGGGGGTCCCCCCTACGAGCAGTACTTC. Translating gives CASSAGGPPYEQYF.

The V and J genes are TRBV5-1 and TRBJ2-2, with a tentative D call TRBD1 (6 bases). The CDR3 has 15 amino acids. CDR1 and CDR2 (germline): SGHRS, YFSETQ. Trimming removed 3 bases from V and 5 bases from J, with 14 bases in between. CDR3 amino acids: CASSSRDKRTGELFF. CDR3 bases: TGCGCCAGCAGCTCGAGGGACAAGAGGACCGGGGAGCTGTTTTTT. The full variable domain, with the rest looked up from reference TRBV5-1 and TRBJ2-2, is KAGVTQTPRYLIKTRGQQVTLSCSPISGHRSVSWYQQTPGQGLQFLFEYFSETQRNKGNFPGRFSGRQFSNSRSEMNVSTLELGDSALYLCASSSRDKRTGELFFGEGSRLTVL.

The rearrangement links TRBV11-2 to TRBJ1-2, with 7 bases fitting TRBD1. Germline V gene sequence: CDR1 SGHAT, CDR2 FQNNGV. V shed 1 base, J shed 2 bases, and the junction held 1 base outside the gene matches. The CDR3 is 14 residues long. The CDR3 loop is CASSLGTGNYGYTF. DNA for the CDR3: TGTGCCAGCAGCTTAGGGACAGGAAACTATGGCTACACCTTC.

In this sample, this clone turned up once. This chain's CDR3 is CATSFRNTDTQYF. CDR3 DNA: TGTGCCACCAGCTTCCGTAACACAGATACGCAGTATTTT. The chain links TRBV15 to TRBJ2-3, with D unclear. Per the germline V gene, CDR1 is LNHNV and CDR2 is YYDKDF (reference sequence). CDR3 size: 13 residues. The germline V and J ends were trimmed by 5 bases and 2 bases, with 8 bases remaining between them.